The clone carrying this T cell receptor beta chain has a count of ten or more. Antigen: not known. This entry comes from a study of T cell repertoires in cytomegalovirus infection. CDR1 is SGHVS and CDR2 is FQNEAQ in the germline V gene. V shed 1 base, J shed 8 bases, and the junction held 15 bases outside the gene matches. The CDR3 consists of 17 residues. TCRdb ran MiXCR on the reads and lists one entry per CDR3 protein. The table has 350,000 to 400,000 distinct CDR3 sequences, about 34% seen once; the top ten hold roughly 14%. The material sequenced was cultured PBMCs, taken from culture after CMV antigen stimulation. The receptor was derived from a human donor in good health (CMV status not recorded). Some clones in this sample may be carry-over from other donors' samples. The chain has TRBV7-8 and TRBJ1-2, with TRBD1 matching 8 bases. The CDR3, as DNA: TGTGCCAGCAGCTTAGATCAGGCCAGGGGGCGCTTGGGCGGCTACACCTTC. It encodes CASSLDQARGRLGGYTF.